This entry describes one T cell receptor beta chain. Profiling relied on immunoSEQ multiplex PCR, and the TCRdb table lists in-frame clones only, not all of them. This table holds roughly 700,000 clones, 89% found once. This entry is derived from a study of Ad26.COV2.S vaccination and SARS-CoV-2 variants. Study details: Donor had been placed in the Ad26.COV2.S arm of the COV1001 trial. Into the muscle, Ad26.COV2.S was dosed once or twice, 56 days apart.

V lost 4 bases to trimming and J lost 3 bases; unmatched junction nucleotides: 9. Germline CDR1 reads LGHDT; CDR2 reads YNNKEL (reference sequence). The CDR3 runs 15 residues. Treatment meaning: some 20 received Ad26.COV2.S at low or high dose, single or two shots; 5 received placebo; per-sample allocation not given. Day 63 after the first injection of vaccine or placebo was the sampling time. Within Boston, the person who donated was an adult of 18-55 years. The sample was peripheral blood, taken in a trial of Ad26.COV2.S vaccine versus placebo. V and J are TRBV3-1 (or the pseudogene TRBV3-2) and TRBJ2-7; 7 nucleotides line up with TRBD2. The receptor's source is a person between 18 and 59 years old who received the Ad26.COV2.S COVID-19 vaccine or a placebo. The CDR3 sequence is CASSPRLADFYEQYF. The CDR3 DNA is TGTGCCAGCAGCCCTAGACTAGCTGACTTCTACGAGCAGTACTTC.